This T cell receptor (beta chain) came from a study of T cells in Graves' hyperthyroidism and ophthalmopathy. General study results and limits: The blood repertoire included most of the expanded thyroid clonotypes above 0.001.

Template material for amplifying TCR beta CDR3 regions consisted of RNA transcripts. In the first-round RT-PCR of the TCR CDR3, the HTBI primer set was used. TCRdb processed the multiplex PCR reads anew with MiXCR; each CDR3 protein has one entry. The sample contains a few hundred thousand distinct CDR3 sequences, about 14% of which appear only once. This clonotype was counted ten times or more. Its antigen is undetermined. Looked up from germline, CDR1 is KGHSH and CDR2 is LQKENI. Trimming took 3 bases from V and 5 from J; bases not matched to a gene: 3. The CDR3 totals 13 residues. The source of this sequence is a woman aged 30 to 39 with Graves' ophthalmopathy. The source material was blood. V and J are TRBV18 and TRBJ1-2, with 7 bases matching TRBD1. The DNA for the CDR3 is TGTGCCAGCTCACCGGGACAGCATTATGGCTACACCTTC. Translated: CASSPGQHYGYTF.